The clone carrying this T cell receptor beta chain was picked up a small number of times. Its target is unknown. The data were obtained in a study of OX40 agonist ivuxolimab in advanced cancers. Study in general: Patients were treated with ivuxolimab, an agonistic anti-OX40 (CD134) antibody. Regarding the study as a whole: Expanded clones were, on average, more numerous in CD8+ T cells than in CD4+. With doses of 0.1 to 3.0 mg/kg, CD4+ and CD8+ blood T cells had undergone clonal expansion by week 6.

The germline gives CDR1 MGHRA, CDR2 YSYEKL. Trimming cost V 4 bases and J 1 base; bases outside gene matches: 10. The CDR3 length is 19 residues. Assay: immunoSEQ multiplex PCR; the TCRdb copy retains only in-frame clones and omits some. The sample has 87,000 or so clones, more than 75% seen once. The sequence derives from an adult with an advanced solid tumor such as melanoma, head and neck, liver or kidney cancer. The chain is built from TRBV4-1 and TRBJ2-3; 14 bases map to TRBD2. Sequenced material: CD4+ or CD8+ T cells sorted from blood, taken in a trial of the OX40 agonist ivuxolimab. In nucleotides, the CDR3 is TGCGCCAGCAGCCGCACCGGGACTAGCGGGAGAGGGGGCACAGATACGCAGTATTTT. It is translated as CASSRTGTSGRGGTDTQYF.